This is a list of T cell receptor beta chains from one sample in a study of T cells expressing NK-cell markers. Using the 5' RACE reads, TCRdb records one entry per CDR3 protein without DNA. The table gives fewer than 400,000 distinct CDR3 sequences; the top ten clones make up about 10% of it. The sequenced material came from blood T cells: a sorted CD56 or NKG2C T cell subset, CD4+ or CD8+ T cells, or bulk PBMC T cells (not recorded which). The receptors come from a woman between 50 and 59 years old in good health. Each CDR3 is given with its conserved first and last residue.

TRBJ2-5,TRBV9,CASSVAVAGGLRETQYF
TRBJ2-5,TRBV12-3/TRBV12-4,CASSFRSGRAGETQYF
TRBJ1-4,TRBV12-5,CASGSSVGGGVREKLFF
TRBJ2-7,TRBV5-1,CASSLPTGTGEQYF
TRBJ2-1,TRBV20-1,CSARELAGSSSYNEQFF
TRBJ2-2,TRBV20-1,CSAREGSSTGELFF
TRBJ2-5,TRBV15,CATSRTSTSGEETQYF
TRBJ2-2,TRBV7-6,CASSFRGGADTGELFF
TRBJ2-7,TRBV2,CASFRGRPLEQYF
TRBJ2-1,TRBV4-1,CASSQMTGQQFF
TRBJ2-1,TRBV12-3/TRBV12-4,CASSTRLYNEQFF
TRBJ1-3,TRBV29-1,CSVEDLGGGNTIYF
TRBJ1-3,TRBV29-1,CSVGRDHSGNTIYF